These T cell receptor beta chains were read from a single sample in a study of shared clonotypes between healthy human individuals. Assay: immunoSEQ multiplex PCR; the TCRdb copy retains only in-frame clones and omits some. Here the sample spans about half a million clones, roughly 80% being singletons. The sequencing input was PBMCs. Source of these receptors: a woman in her forties in good health. Some clones in this sample may be carry-over from other donors' samples. Both conserved end residues are trimmed from each CDR3.

v_call,cdr3_length,j_call,cdr3_aa
TRBV11-2,13,TRBJ2-5,ASSLGRLFAETQY
TRBV4-2,17,TRBJ1-6,ASSLGPAVGSSYNSPLH
TRBV5-4,15,TRBJ2-1,ASSRAGDESSYNEQF
TRBV30,11,TRBJ2-1,AWSSGLYNEQF
TRBV19,12,TRBJ1-2,ASSVTGTGNGYT
TRBV10-3,14,TRBJ1-3,AIRGGQLDSGNTIY
TRBV4-2,19,TRBJ2-3,ASSQAPGREGMVASTDTQY
TRBV10-3,14,TRBJ2-5,AIGATSSGRRETQY
TRBV9,13,TRBJ1-4,ASSVGALGNEKLF
TRBV7-8,13,TRBJ2-3,ASSGGRYPTDTQY
TRBV29-1,12,TRBJ1-5,SVRTGSSNQPQH
TRBV5-1,13,TRBJ2-2,ASSPGTPGTGELF
TRBV7-9,13,TRBJ1-2,ASSRGPGTGYGYT
TRBV19,13,TRBJ1-1,ASSMVDRDVAEAF
TRBV7-9,13,TRBJ2-1,ASSLTSYSYNEQF
TRBV5-1,12,TRBJ1-5,ASSLSAGGQPQH